One and the same sample provided the 17 T cell receptor beta chains below, sequenced in a study of blood T cell repertoires in COVID-19. Some clones are missing from TCRdb's copy, which holds only in-frame ones; the method was immunoSEQ multiplex PCR. Of roughly 230,000 clones in the sample, 89% were seen once. The sequenced sample was peripheral blood. The source is a woman between 40 and 50 years old who had recovered from COVID-19.

J is TRBJ2-1 and V is TRBV15, with D possibly being TRBD2 (5 bases). Trimming pared 8 bases from V and 0 bases from J, leaving 11 bases between. The CDR3 runs to 14 residues. The V gene's germline CDR1 is LNHNV and CDR2 YYDKDF (reference sequence). CDR3 protein: CATALGSSYNEQFF. The CDR3 coding sequence is TGTGCCACCGCTCTAGGGAGCTCCTACAATGAGCAGTTCTTC.

Here the CDR3 DNA reads TGTGCCAGCAGTTACTCTGTCGGCACTGAAGCTTTCTTT. Its translation: CASSYSVGTEAFF. The rearrangement links TRBV6-2 or TRBV6-3 to TRBJ1-1; D unresolved. The CDR3 is 13 residues long. The germline V gene has CDR1 MNHEY and CDR2 SVGEGT. The V end was cut by 0 bases, the J end by 4 bases, with 6 bases between.

The chain couples TRBV12-3 or TRBV12-4 to TRBJ1-3; D gene unclear. V lost 6 bases and J 0 bases, leaving 3 bases between the germline ends. The CDR3 runs 12 residues. CDR3 region: CASRYSGNTIYF. In DNA, the CDR3 is TGTGCCAGCAGGTACTCTGGAAACACCATATATTTT.

The rearrangement links TRBV19 to TRBJ1-2, with a tentative D call TRBD1 (5 bases). The V end lost 6 bases, the J end lost 2 bases, and 22 bases lay between the germline ends. Germline CDR1 reads LNHDA; CDR2 reads SQIVND (reference sequence). The CDR3 has 17 residues. The CDR3 region is CASRDIRWGSRNYGYTF. The CDR3 DNA reads as TGTGCCAGTAGGGACATTCGGTGGGGCAGTCGCAACTATGGCTACACCTTC.

The chain couples TRBV7-9 to TRBJ1-6; D may be TRBD1 (5 bases). V dropped 5 bases and J dropped 5 bases, with 19 bases sitting between them. The CDR3 consists of 17 residues. Germline loops: CDR1 SEHNR, CDR2 FQNEAQ (reference sequence). The CDR3 loop is CASSPGGGRSHNSPLHF. In nucleotides, the CDR3 is TGTGCCAGCAGCCCGGGGGGAGGGCGCAGCCATAATTCACCCCTCCACTTT.

The rearrangement joins TRBV27 to TRBJ1-5; D not resolved. V lost 5 bases, J lost 3 bases, and 5 bases lay in between. Germline V gene sequence: CDR1 MNHEY, CDR2 SMNVEV (reference sequence). The length of the CDR3 is 12 residues. This CDR3 reads CASSPLNQPQHF. In nucleotides, the CDR3 is TGTGCCAGCAGTCCACTCAATCAGCCCCAGCATTTT.

The rearrangement joins TRBV5-1 to TRBJ1-1; D is unresolved. The V and J ends lost 2 bases and 4 bases respectively, with 9 bases between them. Per the germline V gene, CDR1 is SGHRS and CDR2 is YFSETQ. The CDR3 is 13 amino acids. The CDR3 DNA follows: TGCGCCAGCAGCTTTCGGAGTAGCACTGAAGCTTTCTTT. Translation gives CASSFRSSTEAFF. The whole variable domain, filled in from reference TRBV5-1 and TRBJ1-1, reads KAGVTQTPRYLIKTRGQQVTLSCSPISGHRSVSWYQQTPGQGLQFLFEYFSETQRNKGNFPGRFSGRQFSNSRSEMNVSTLELGDSALYLCASSFRSSTEAFFGQGTRLTVV.

J is TRBJ2-7 and V is TRBV9; 8 bases map to TRBD2. The CDR3 is 14 residues long. Germline values: CDR1 SGDLS, CDR2 YYNGEE. J gave up 4 bases and V 2 bases, and 5 bases lay outside the gene matches. DNA for the CDR3: TGTGCCAGCAGCGTCGGGGGGGCAGTGTACGAGCAGTACTTC. It is translated as CASSVGGAVYEQYF.

This clone occurred a few times. The rearrangement links TRBV4-1 to TRBJ2-5, with 7 bases that match TRBD1. Germline CDR1 reads MGHRA; CDR2 reads YSYEKL. The trim removed 0 bases at V and 5 bases at J, leaving 9 bases unmatched. The CDR3 covers 16 residues. The CDR3 DNA is TGCGCCAGCAGCCAAGACCTCCAGGGGGTAGGGGAGACCCAGTACTTC. Protein: CASSQDLQGVGETQYF.

This chain links TRBV19 with TRBJ2-1, with TRBD2 matching 7 bases. The trim removed 5 bases at V and 0 bases at J, leaving 4 bases unmatched. Looked up from germline, CDR1 is LNHDA and CDR2 is SQIVND (reference sequence). The CDR3 consists of 15 residues. This CDR3 reads CASSWGGASYNEQFF. CDR3 sequence (DNA): TGTGCCAGTAGTTGGGGGGGAGCCTCCTACAATGAGCAGTTCTTC. Full variable domain (outside the CDR3, taken from reference TRBV19 and TRBJ2-1): DGGITQSPKYLFRKEGQNVTLSCEQNLNHDAMYWYRQDPGQGLRLIYYSQIVNDFQKGDIAEGYSVSREKKESFPLTVTSAQKNPTAFYLCASSWGGASYNEQFFGPGTRLTVL.

The chain uses TRBV11-3 and TRBJ2-3; D ambiguous. Germline assignment: CDR1 SGHNT and CDR2 YENEEA. The CDR3 contains 11 residues. The V and J ends lost 5 bases and 6 bases respectively, with 6 bases between them. CDR3 coding DNA: TGTGCCAGCAGCGGAGCCGATACGCAGTATTTT. Residues: CASSGADTQYF.

The V call is TRBV2, the J call TRBJ1-1, with a tentative D call TRBD1 (6 bases). This CDR3 has 13 residues. V dropped 4 bases and J dropped 8 bases, with 14 bases sitting between them. Germline CDR1 reads SNHLY; CDR2 reads FYNNEI. CDR3 region: CASSVEGGYEAFF. The CDR3 nucleotides are TGTGCCAGCAGTGTGGAAGGGGGTTACGAAGCTTTCTTT.

This chain connects TRBV29-1 to TRBJ2-1; 13 bases agree with TRBD2. The CDR3 runs 17 residues. Trimming cost V 5 bases and J 3 bases; bases outside gene matches: 10. CDR1 is SQVTM, CDR2 ANQGSEA, per germline. The DNA for the CDR3 is TGCAGCGTTCCCGGGACTAGCGGGATCCCTTACTACAATGAGCAGTTCTTC. It yields the protein CSVPGTSGIPYYNEQFF.

The V gene is TRBV6-5, the J gene TRBJ2-3, with D possibly TRBD1 on 6 matching bases. Trimming took off 5 bases at V and 5 bases at J, with 11 bases between the two ends. This CDR3 spans 13 amino acids. Germline V gives CDR1 MNHEY, CDR2 SVGAGI. CDR3 in DNA: TGTGCCAGCAGTCACGCCAGGGGAGATACGCAGTATTTT. As protein: CASSHARGDTQYF.

The chain is built from TRBV29-1 and TRBJ1-2, with TRBD1 matching over 8 bases. The V gene end was trimmed by 7 bases and the J gene end by 6 bases; junction bases not matched to a gene: 10. Per germline, CDR1 SQVTM and CDR2 ANQGSEA. This CDR3 region has 13 residues. CDR3 coding DNA: TGCAGCGCCAGAACCGGACAGGGCGATGGCTACACCTTC. The encoded protein is CSARTGQGDGYTF.

This clone was found once. This chain uses TRBV2 with TRBJ2-3; 12 bases match TRBD2. The trim removed 6 bases at V and 6 bases at J, leaving 10 bases unmatched. Germline V CDR1 and CDR2: SNHLY, FYNNEI. The CDR3 has 16 amino acids. CDR3 amino acids: CASRRTSGNSWDTQYF. The CDR3 DNA reads TGTGCCAGCAGACGGACTAGCGGGAATTCATGGGATACGCAGTATTTT.

The V call is TRBV6-5, the J call TRBJ2-1, with 13 positions matching TRBD2. J gave up 7 bases and V 6 bases, and 6 bases lay outside the gene matches. The CDR3 contains 15 residues. Germline V lookup: CDR1 MNHEY, CDR2 SVGAGI. The CDR3 region is CASRLAGGPGNEQFF. In DNA form, the CDR3 reads TGTGCCAGCAGACTAGCGGGAGGGCCGGGGAATGAGCAGTTCTTC.